This TCR beta chain was captured by sequencing in a study of identifying expanded T cells in peripheral blood. There are 13 residues in the CDR3. V was cut by 2 bases and J by 4 bases, with 9 bases left in between. Per germline, CDR1 SGHKS and CDR2 YYEKEE (reference sequence). Clones were sequenced by immunoSEQ multiplex PCR, and TCRdb holds only the in-frame ones, with some missing. The data contain 60,000 to 70,000 clones, about four fifths of them singletons. Sequenced: blood. The chain links TRBV5-5 to TRBJ1-2; no firm D call. The clonotype originates from a person aged 18-70 years in good health. The CDR3 is CASSFESFYGYTF. CDR3 DNA sequence: TGTGCCAGCAGCTTTGAGTCCTTCTATGGCTACACCTTC.